These T cell receptor beta chains were read from a single sample in a study of T-cell memory formation after mild COVID-19. TCRdb passed the 5' RACE reads through MiXCR, listing each CDR3 protein once. The top ten clones hold roughly 21% of a sample with about 390,000 distinct CDR3 sequences, about a sixth of them seen once. Sequencing used PBMCs or a T cell subset sorted from them (not recorded which). These receptors all stem from a young man who had mild COVID-19 (a few samples of this study predate the infection). Cell type and time point are not known. CDR3s leave out the opening cysteine and the closing phenylalanine or tryptophan. D genes are given only for firm matches.

D gene: .; J gene: TRBJ2-2; V gene: TRBV9; CDR3 protein: ASSDSRGTGELF
D gene: .; J gene: TRBJ1-3; V gene: TRBV14; CDR3 protein: ASSQGGLRLSGNTIY
D gene: .; J gene: TRBJ2-2; V gene: TRBV20-1; CDR3 protein: SAREGQRDTGELF
D gene: .; J gene: TRBJ1-5; V gene: TRBV12-3/TRBV12-4; CDR3 protein: ASTRGQVGQPQH
D gene: TRBD1; J gene: TRBJ1-1; V gene: TRBV6-5; CDR3 protein: ASNLAGGLGDTEAF
D gene: .; J gene: TRBJ2-5; V gene: TRBV12-3/TRBV12-4; CDR3 protein: ASSPDWVAEETQY
D gene: .; J gene: TRBJ2-3; V gene: TRBV20-1; CDR3 protein: SAPPQNTDTQY
D gene: .; J gene: TRBJ2-5; V gene: TRBV3-1; CDR3 protein: ASSDGFQETQY
D gene: TRBD1; J gene: TRBJ1-1; V gene: TRBV11-3; CDR3 protein: ASSTGQDSEAF
D gene: TRBD1; J gene: TRBJ1-4; V gene: TRBV4-1; CDR3 protein: ASSQEQGANEKLF
D gene: .; J gene: TRBJ2-6; V gene: TRBV7-9; CDR3 protein: ASPWGASGANVLT
D gene: TRBD2; J gene: TRBJ2-2; V gene: TRBV4-2; CDR3 protein: ASSQEFSGGATNTGELF
D gene: .; J gene: TRBJ2-2; V gene: TRBV5-1; CDR3 protein: ASSLGTVNTGELF
D gene: .; J gene: TRBJ1-4; V gene: TRBV5-1; CDR3 protein: ASRFGDEKLF
D gene: .; J gene: TRBJ2-5; V gene: TRBV7-9; CDR3 protein: ASSPAAEETQY
D gene: .; J gene: TRBJ1-6; V gene: TRBV6-1; CDR3 protein: ASSDRVRSPLH
D gene: .; J gene: TRBJ1-1; V gene: TRBV28; CDR3 protein: ASSFEAKAF
D gene: TRBD1; J gene: TRBJ1-1; V gene: TRBV5-1; CDR3 protein: ASSWDRAPWDTEAF
D gene: TRBD1; J gene: TRBJ1-5; V gene: TRBV7-6; CDR3 protein: ASSPGQGGMGNQPQH
D gene: .; J gene: TRBJ1-2; V gene: TRBV6-2/TRBV6-3; CDR3 protein: ASSLTKSYGYT
D gene: TRBD2; J gene: TRBJ2-3; V gene: TRBV4-3; CDR3 protein: ASSQEQAGVETDTQY
D gene: .; J gene: TRBJ2-3; V gene: TRBV4-3; CDR3 protein: ASSQDRGSTDTQY
D gene: TRBD2; J gene: TRBJ2-1; V gene: TRBV20-1; CDR3 protein: SARDERGGPYNEQF
D gene: TRBD1; J gene: TRBJ1-1; V gene: TRBV5-6; CDR3 protein: ASSLEVGGGWNTEAF
D gene: .; J gene: TRBJ2-5; V gene: TRBV7-2; CDR3 protein: ASSGGPTGETQY
D gene: .; J gene: TRBJ2-1; V gene: TRBV5-1; CDR3 protein: ASSLGGLSYNEQF
D gene: .; J gene: TRBJ2-3; V gene: TRBV6-2/TRBV6-3; CDR3 protein: ASSYFESPSTDTQY
D gene: .; J gene: TRBJ2-5; V gene: TRBV5-1; CDR3 protein: ASSSPGAEETQY
D gene: TRBD2; J gene: TRBJ2-5; V gene: TRBV20-1; CDR3 protein: SARDRLAGALQTQY
D gene: .; J gene: TRBJ2-1; V gene: TRBV18; CDR3 protein: ASSRSDSYNEQF
D gene: TRBD2; J gene: TRBJ2-2; V gene: TRBV30; CDR3 protein: AWNRGGGELF
D gene: TRBD1; J gene: TRBJ1-1; V gene: TRBV29-1; CDR3 protein: SVPTGAAEEAF